These T cell receptor beta chains were read from a single sample in a study of T cells after yellow fever vaccination. In TCRdb, the 5' RACE reads were re-called with MiXCR into one record per CDR3 protein. The profile covers about 400,000 distinct CDR3 sequences, with around 10% appearing a single time and around 18% taken by the ten largest. Material: PBMCs, obtained on the day of the first yellow fever vaccination. The receptors here all came from a man aged 18 to 29 who received the YFV17D yellow fever vaccine. Each CDR3 is given with its conserved first and last residue. The D gene is left open where the match is weak. A clone size is listed for some rows: how often the clone was seen (once, few, many), or a class if it is expanded.

d_call j_call v_call clone_size cdr3_nt cdr3_aa
. TRBJ2-1 TRBV7-9 few TGTGCCAGCAGCTTAGCGGGTCGGGGTCCCAATGAGCAGTTCTTC CASSLAGRGPNEQFF
. TRBJ2-7 TRBV6-6 . TGTGCCAGCAGTCACCGAGAAGGCTACGAGCAGTACTTC CASSHREGYEQYF
TRBD1 TRBJ2-3 TRBV7-2 . TGTGCCAGCAGCTTAGAGGGGGCGCGTGCAGATACGCAGTATTTT CASSLEGARADTQYF
. TRBJ2-5 TRBV7-9 many TGTGCCAGCAGCTTAGGCCCGGACTCCCAAGAGACCCAGTACTTC CASSLGPDSQETQYF
. TRBJ2-5 TRBV7-3 . TGTGCCAGCAGCTTATTCGGTACTCTCGAGACCCAGTACTTC CASSLFGTLETQYF
. TRBJ1-4 TRBV7-2 few TGTGCCAGCAGCGTGCACCGCTACCCTGCAACTAATGAAAAACTGTTTTTT CASSVHRYPATNEKLFF
. TRBJ2-5 TRBV6-2/TRBV6-3 many TGTGCCAGCAGTTACCCTGGAGAGACCCAGTACTTC CASSYPGETQYF
TRBD1 TRBJ2-2 TRBV4-1 . TGCGCCAGCAGCCAAGATCCGGGACAGGGCTTATGGGGGGAGCTGTTTTTT CASSQDPGQGLWGELFF
. TRBJ2-2 TRBV3-1 . TGTGCCAGCAGCCAAGACTTCGACACCGGGGAGCTGTTTTTT CASSQDFDTGELFF
. TRBJ2-5 TRBV7-2 few TGTGCCAGCAGCTTTCAACGCGGACAAGAGACCCAGTACTTC CASSFQRGQETQYF
. TRBJ2-3 TRBV7-8 . TGTGCCAGCAGCTCGGAGGGGGCGCGGAATACGCAGTATTTT CASSSEGARNTQYF
. TRBJ2-2 TRBV4-1 few TGCGCCAGCAGCCAAGATCAAATCGGGGAGCTGTTTTTT CASSQDQIGELFF
. TRBJ2-2 TRBV4-2 many TGTGCCAGCAGCTCCCTACGGGGAGACACCGGGGAGCTGTTTTTT CASSSLRGDTGELFF
TRBD2 TRBJ2-3 TRBV12-3/TRBV12-4 . TGTACCAGCAGTATAAACCTGGGACTAGCGGGGGCCACAGATACGCAGTATTTT CTSSINLGLAGATDTQYF
. TRBJ1-3 TRBV5-6 . TGTGCCAGCAGCTTCGGACACAACTCTGGAAACACCATATATTTT CASSFGHNSGNTIYF
. TRBJ2-7 TRBV28 few TGTGCCAGCAGGTCGGGGGGGACAGCCTCCTACGAGCAGTACTTC CASRSGGTASYEQYF
. TRBJ2-7 TRBV12-3/TRBV12-4 few TGTGCCAGCAGCCGACGCCCGGGCCCATCCTACGAGCAGTACTTC CASSRRPGPSYEQYF
. TRBJ2-3 TRBV12-3/TRBV12-4 . TGTGCCAGCAGTCCCGATCCTAATCAGCCCCAGTATTTT CASSPDPNQPQYF
. TRBJ1-2 TRBV10-3 few TGTGCCATCAGTTCCTTCGTCGACCGGGGCCGCAATGGCTACACCTTC CAISSFVDRGRNGYTF
. TRBJ2-3 TRBV7-2 many TGTGCCAGCAGCTTAGATCGCGCAGATACGCAGTATTTT CASSLDRADTQYF
TRBD1 TRBJ2-7 TRBV5-4 few TGTGCCAGCAGCCCGTGGACAGGGAACGAGCAGTACTTC CASSPWTGNEQYF
TRBD1 TRBJ2-3 TRBV7-9 few TGTGCCAGCAACCATTGGGACAGGGGGCATGGAGATACGCAGTATTTT CASNHWDRGHGDTQYF
. TRBJ1-2 TRBV10-3 . TGTGCCATCAGTGAGTCGGAGGGGGGCTATGGCTACACCTTC CAISESEGGYGYTF
TRBD2 TRBJ2-5 TRBV13 few TGTGCCAGCAGCCCCCGGACTAGCGGCTTACAAGAGACCCAGTACTTC CASSPRTSGLQETQYF
. TRBJ2-5 TRBV24-1 . TGTGCCACCAGTGGGGACGGCCGGAGGGGTGCCCAGTACTTC CATSGDGRRGAQYF
. TRBJ2-5 TRBV5-1 . TGCGCCAGCAGGCCCGGGACCCCTCGCAAAGAGACCCAGTACTTC CASRPGTPRKETQYF
. TRBJ2-3 TRBV4-1 . TGCGCCAGCAGCCAAGAGTGGGGGGCCCGCACAGATACGCAGTATTTT CASSQEWGARTDTQYF
TRBD1 TRBJ1-1 TRBV15 . TGTGCCACCAGCCCGACAGGGACGATGAACACTGAAGCTTTCTTT CATSPTGTMNTEAFF
TRBD2 TRBJ2-3 TRBV5-4 few TGTGCCAGCAGCTCTAGCGGGGGGACCACAGATACGCAGTATTTT CASSSSGGTTDTQYF
. TRBJ2-3 TRBV27 few TGTGCCAGCATCGACCTTAAGGGGGATACGCAGTATTTT CASIDLKGDTQYF
. TRBJ2-7 TRBV5-1 many TGCGCCAGCAGTACCCGAGCGGGCCCCTACGAGCAGTACTTC CASSTRAGPYEQYF
. TRBJ2-7 TRBV7-2 few TGTGCCAGCAGCTCCTCGCTCCGGTCGAACGAGCAGTACTTC CASSSSLRSNEQYF
. TRBJ1-5 TRBV28 . TGTGCCAGCAGTCCCGGGGGGGTCAATCAGCCCCAGCATTTT CASSPGGVNQPQHF
TRBD1 TRBJ2-1 TRBV7-9 many TGTGCCAGCAGCTCACCGGGACAGGGGATAGGTAGGAATGAGCAGTTCTTC CASSSPGQGIGRNEQFF
. TRBJ1-2 TRBV6-1 . TGTGCCAGCACCCCCGCAGCAAGTCTAAGTAACTATGGCTACACCTTC CASTPAASLSNYGYTF
. TRBJ2-7 TRBV20-1 many TGCAGTGCTAGCGGGGGGCCGCCCCTCTACGAGCAGTACTTC CSASGGPPLYEQYF
. TRBJ1-1 TRBV12-3/TRBV12-4 many TGTGCCAGCAGTTCCTCAGACATAATGAACACTGAAGCTTTCTTT CASSSSDIMNTEAFF
. TRBJ2-1 TRBV7-2 . TGTGCCAGCAGCTCCCTTGTGGTCAATGAGCAGTTCTTC CASSSLVVNEQFF
. TRBJ2-7 TRBV7-2 . TGTGCCAGCAGCCGAGCTTTCTCCCGGGACACCTACGAGCAGTACTTC CASSRAFSRDTYEQYF
TRBD1 TRBJ1-2 TRBV4-3 few TGCGCCAGCAGCCATGGGACAGGCGGCCCCTATGGCTACACCTTC CASSHGTGGPYGYTF
. TRBJ1-4 TRBV7-2 . TGTGCCAGCAGCCGCACGGTTAATGAAAAACTGTTTTTT CASSRTVNEKLFF
. TRBJ2-3 TRBV11-1 many TGTGCCAGCAGCTTAGTGGTAGTCGGGTCGACAGATACGCAGTATTTT CASSLVVVGSTDTQYF
. TRBJ2-3 TRBV7-2 . TGTGCCAGCAGCTTCAAGGAAGATACGCAGTATTTT CASSFKEDTQYF
. TRBJ2-2 TRBV20-1 few TGCAGTGCTCTTATCTTTAGCGGAACCGGGGAGCTGTTTTTT CSALIFSGTGELFF
. TRBJ2-7 TRBV5-1 few TGCGCCAGCAGGTCTCAGGGCGCGACGGGGGAGCAGTACTTC CASRSQGATGEQYF
. TRBJ2-5 TRBV7-2 many TGTGCCAGCAGCTTCCGAACGACTAGTAGTTGGGAGACCCAGTACTTC CASSFRTTSSWETQYF
TRBD2 TRBJ2-7 TRBV7-9 . TGTGCCAGCAGCGCAGCGGGGAGTACCTACGAGCAGTACTTC CASSAAGSTYEQYF
. TRBJ1-5 TRBV6-1 few TGTGCCAGCAGTAAACAGGGAGGCAATCAGCCCCAGCATTTT CASSKQGGNQPQHF
. TRBJ1-5 TRBV15 few TGTGCCACCAACAACAGGGAGAATCAGCCCCAGCATTTT CATNNRENQPQHF
. TRBJ2-1 TRBV12-3/TRBV12-4 . TGTGCCAGCAGCCTAAGGGTGGGTGAGCAGCTCTTC CASSLRVGEQLF
. TRBJ2-3 TRBV2 . TGTGCCAGCAGTGGACTAACTAGCACAGATACGCAGTATTTT CASSGLTSTDTQYF
. TRBJ2-5 TRBV5-1 few TGCGCCAGCAGCTGGAGCGGACAGCTACAAGAGACCCAGTACTTC CASSWSGQLQETQYF
TRBD1 TRBJ2-1 TRBV28 many TGTGCCAGCAGTCTAGGACAGGGCTCAGGGTTTGGGCAGTTCTTC CASSLGQGSGFGQFF
. TRBJ2-7 TRBV6-5 . TGTGCCAGCAGTTACTGGGCAGGGATGTCCTACGAGCAGTACTTC CASSYWAGMSYEQYF
. TRBJ2-6 TRBV6-1 . TGTGCCAGCAGTGAATTACGGGGGGCCAACGTCCTGACTTTC CASSELRGANVLTF
TRBD1 TRBJ1-2 TRBV7-2 . TGTGCCAGCAGCTTATCCTGGGACAGGGATGGCTACACCTTC CASSLSWDRDGYTF
. TRBJ1-1 TRBV5-1 . TGCGCCAGCAGCTTGTGGCCGGGCCGGAGCACTGAAGCTTTCTTT CASSLWPGRSTEAFF
. TRBJ2-2 TRBV7-3 few TGTGCCAGCAGCCTGCTACGTAGCCGGGAGCTGTTTTTT CASSLLRSRELFF
. TRBJ1-2 TRBV7-3 few TGTGCCAGCAGCTTAACTGACGGGGGGCGTGGCTACACCTTC CASSLTDGGRGYTF
. TRBJ1-3 TRBV4-2 many TGTGCCAGCAGCCCCTACACCACCGCACAAACCCACTCTGGAAACACCATATATTTT CASSPYTTAQTHSGNTIYF